This T cell receptor (beta chain) was found in a study of shared clonotypes between healthy human individuals. Execution of the assay was at deep level. Template for every sorted-subset replicate PCR totaled 200 to 250 ng DNA, roughly 30,000 T cell genomes. TCRdb's table, derived via immunoSEQ multiplex PCR, lists solely in-frame clones and lacks some. The table records about 300,000 clones, over 65% of them present only once. Note on this clone: Its antigen is still unknown.

Researchers partitioned CD4+ cells into CD45RA+ naive and CD45RA-negative memory subsets. Study results and limitations: Among several donors, approximately 5% of naive CD4 clonotypes were found in common.

The clonotype was recovered from a man aged 30-40 years in good health. Material: memory CD4+ T cells sorted from blood. Subset reported: CD45RA-negative fraction.

The CDR3 bases are TGTGCCAGCAGCCGCCAGGCCCGCTACGAGCAGTACTTC. Translating it yields CASSRQARYEQYF. The rearrangement uses TRBV14 and TRBJ2-7, with no clear D. Germline assignment: CDR1 SGHDN and CDR2 FVKESK. Deletions cut 4 bases from V and 3 bases from J, with 10 bases between. CDR3 length equals 13 residues.